This entry features one T cell receptor beta chain sequence. The data are from a study of sequential checkpoint blockade in melanoma. Across the study: Randomization was 1:1 between first-line nivolumab→ipilimumab and ipilimumab→nivolumab. Each arm's sequence ended with maintenance nivolumab.

Libraries were prepared by immunoSEQ multiplex PCR; TCRdb keeps only in-frame clonotypes and omits some of them. This repertoire shows about 8,400 clones, about nine tenths found once; its top ten account for approximately 14%. V trimming: 4 bases; J trimming: 2 bases; junction bases outside the gene matches: 8. CDR3 length: 15 amino acids. In germline, CDR1 is SGDLS, CDR2 YYNGEE. Treatment indicated: randomized to nivolumab then ipilimumab (arm A) or the reverse (arm B). No patient had prior DNA-damaging chemotherapy. Sorted cells were live CD3+CD8+, lacking CD19 and CD56, from PBMCs. The TCR originated in a human donor with melanoma. This rearrangement joins TRBV9 to TRBJ2-7, with TRBD1 identical over 8 bases. This specimen was CD8+ T cells sorted from blood (inferred from file names), taken from a patient given nivolumab and ipilimumab in sequence. As DNA, the CDR3 is TGTGCCAGCAGCACGACTTCAGGGGGCGCCTACGAGCAGTACTTC. This sequence encodes CASSTTSGGAYEQYF. Combining the CDR3 with reference TRBV9 and TRBJ2-7 gives the whole variable domain DSGVTQTPKHLITATGQRVTLRCSPRSGDLSVYWYQQSLDQGLQFLIQYYNGEERAKGNILERFSAQQFPDLHSELNLSSLELGDSALYFCASSTTSGGAYEQYFGPGTRLTVT.